This TCR beta chain came from a study of shared clonotypes between healthy human individuals. Study context: Three plates each covered CD4 naive and memory; CD8 naive two, CD8 memory one.

CDR3 length: 14 amino acids. Trimming took 6 bases from V and 4 from J, leaving 16 bases between them. Germline loops: CDR1 LNHDA, CDR2 SQIVND (reference sequence). Selected positively for CCR7 and CD45RO-negative, naive CD8 cells excluded terminally differentiated effector memory CD45RA+ cells. Researchers divided each subset's genomic DNA evenly across several immunoSEQ plates. DNA at 200 ng, 25,000 to 35,000 T cell genomes, went into sorted-subset replicate PCRs. Libraries were prepared by immunoSEQ multiplex PCR; TCRdb keeps only in-frame clonotypes and omits some of them. In the table there are more than 2 million clones, over 85% of which are singletons.

Sequenced sample: naive CD8+ T cells from PBMCs. The chain recombines TRBV19 with TRBJ2-7; D is possibly TRBD1 (6 bases). The clonotype originates from a man aged 18 to 30 in good health. Some clones in this sample may be carry-over from other donors' samples. CDR3 nucleotide sequence: TGTGCCAGTAGCCCCACCGGGACATTATACGAGCAGTACTTC. It codes for CASSPTGTLYEQYF.